This TCR beta chain emerged from a study of T cells in Graves' hyperthyroidism and ophthalmopathy. Template material for amplifying TCR beta CDR3 regions consisted of RNA transcripts. HTBI primers were used for first-round RT-PCR of the TCR CDR3. One entry per CDR3 protein, called by TCRdb with MiXCR from the multiplex PCR reads. The table includes hundreds of thousands of distinct CDR3 sequences, approximately 23% detected once. Reasons for excluding patients were uncontrolled infection, other autoimmune disease, pregnancy or lactation. Source material for PBMCs was around 10 ml fresh peripheral blood. V lost 4 bases, J lost 1 base, and 11 bases stayed unmatched. CDR1 is MNHNS, CDR2 SASEGT, per germline. This CDR3 region has 18 residues. Study findings and constraints: In blood, most of the thyroid clonotypes expanded above 0.001 were also present. Researchers report that a 13 V-J model separated ophthalmopathy from stable hyperthyroidism.

This clonotype was seen more than once but under ten times. Its antigen remains unidentified. The material sequenced was blood. The V call is TRBV6-1, the J call TRBJ2-3; 10 nucleotides line up with TRBD1. The TCR sequence derives from a woman in her 70s with Graves' ophthalmopathy. The CDR3 protein is CASSVGTGVPRGTDTQYF. The CDR3 DNA reads TGTGCCAGCAGTGTGGGGACAGGGGTTCCGCGGGGCACAGATACGCAGTATTTT.